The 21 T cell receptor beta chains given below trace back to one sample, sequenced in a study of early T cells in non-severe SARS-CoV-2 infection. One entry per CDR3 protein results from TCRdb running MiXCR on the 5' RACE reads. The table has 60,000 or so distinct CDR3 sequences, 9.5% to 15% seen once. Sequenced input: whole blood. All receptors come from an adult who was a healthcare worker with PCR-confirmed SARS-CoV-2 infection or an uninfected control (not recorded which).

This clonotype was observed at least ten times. CDR3: CASSRGGVYEQYF. For the CDR3, the DNA is TGTGCCAGCAGCCGAGGCGGGGTCTACGAGCAGTACTTC. The V call is TRBV5-6, the J call TRBJ2-7; D is possibly TRBD2 (6 bases). Germline V gene data show CDR1 as SGHDT and CDR2 as YYEEEE. This CDR3 has 13 residues. V lost 4 bases and J lost 3, with 11 bases in between.

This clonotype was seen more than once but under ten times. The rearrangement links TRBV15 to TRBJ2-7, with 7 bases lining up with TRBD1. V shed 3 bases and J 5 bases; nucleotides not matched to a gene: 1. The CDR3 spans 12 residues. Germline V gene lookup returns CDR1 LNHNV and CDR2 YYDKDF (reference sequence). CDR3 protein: CATSSTGDEQYF. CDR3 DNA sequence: TGTGCCACCAGCAGTACAGGGGACGAGCAGTACTTC.

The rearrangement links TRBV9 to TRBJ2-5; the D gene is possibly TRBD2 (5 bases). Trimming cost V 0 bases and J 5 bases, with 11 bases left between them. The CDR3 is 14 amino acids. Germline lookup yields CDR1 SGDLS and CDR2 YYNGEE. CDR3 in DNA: TGTGCCAGCAGCGTAGCAGAACTAGGGGAGACCCAGTACTTC. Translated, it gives CASSVAELGETQYF.

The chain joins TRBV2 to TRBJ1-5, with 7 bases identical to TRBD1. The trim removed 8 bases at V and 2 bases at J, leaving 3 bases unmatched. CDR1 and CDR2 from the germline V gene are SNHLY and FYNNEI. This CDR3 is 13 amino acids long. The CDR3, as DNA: TGTGCCAGCGACGGACAGGGCAATCAGCCCCAGCATTTT. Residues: CASDGQGNQPQHF.

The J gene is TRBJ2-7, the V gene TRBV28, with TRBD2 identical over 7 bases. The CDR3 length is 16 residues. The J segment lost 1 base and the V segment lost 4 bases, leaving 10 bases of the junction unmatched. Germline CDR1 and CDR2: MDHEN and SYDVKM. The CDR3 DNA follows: TGTGCCAGCAGTTCCCAGTGGGAGGGGCGGTCCTACGAGCAGTACTTC. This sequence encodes CASSSQWEGRSYEQYF.

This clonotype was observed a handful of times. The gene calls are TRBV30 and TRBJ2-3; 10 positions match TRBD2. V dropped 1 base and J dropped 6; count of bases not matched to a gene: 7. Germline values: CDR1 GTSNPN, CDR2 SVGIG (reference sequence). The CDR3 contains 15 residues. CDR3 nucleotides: TGTGCCTGGAGTGGGACTAGCGGACCTGGGGATACGCAGTATTTT. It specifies CAWSGTSGPGDTQYF. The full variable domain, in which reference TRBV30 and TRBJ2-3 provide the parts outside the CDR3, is SQTIHQWPATLVQPVGSPLSLECTVEGTSNPNLYWYRQAAGRGLQLLFYSVGIGQISSEVPQNLSASRPQDRQFILSSKKLLLSDSGFYLCAWSGTSGPGDTQYFGPGTRLTVL.

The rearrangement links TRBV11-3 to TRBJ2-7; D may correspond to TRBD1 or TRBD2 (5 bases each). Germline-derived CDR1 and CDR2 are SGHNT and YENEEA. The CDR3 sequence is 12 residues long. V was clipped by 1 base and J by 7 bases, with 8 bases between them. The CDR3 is CASSLGGKEQYF. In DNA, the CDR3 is TGTGCCAGCAGCTTAGGGGGGAAGGAGCAGTACTTC.

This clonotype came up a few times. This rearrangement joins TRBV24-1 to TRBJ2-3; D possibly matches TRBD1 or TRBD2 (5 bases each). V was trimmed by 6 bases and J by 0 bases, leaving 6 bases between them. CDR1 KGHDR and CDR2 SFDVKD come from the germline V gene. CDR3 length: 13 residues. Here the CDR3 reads CATSRDSTDTQYF. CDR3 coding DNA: TGTGCCACCAGTAGGGACAGCACAGATACGCAGTATTTT.

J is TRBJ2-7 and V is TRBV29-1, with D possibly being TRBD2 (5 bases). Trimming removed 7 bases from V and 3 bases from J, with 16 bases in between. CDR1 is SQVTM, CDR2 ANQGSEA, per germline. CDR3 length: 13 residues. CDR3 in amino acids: CSATSTGFYEQYF. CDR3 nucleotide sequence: TGCAGCGCCACATCCACGGGGTTCTACGAGCAGTACTTC.

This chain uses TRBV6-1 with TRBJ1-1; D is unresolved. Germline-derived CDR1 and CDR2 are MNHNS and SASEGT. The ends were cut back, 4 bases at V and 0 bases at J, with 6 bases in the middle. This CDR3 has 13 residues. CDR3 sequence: CASSGGMNTEAFF. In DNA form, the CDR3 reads TGTGCCAGCAGTGGGGGAATGAACACTGAAGCTTTCTTT.

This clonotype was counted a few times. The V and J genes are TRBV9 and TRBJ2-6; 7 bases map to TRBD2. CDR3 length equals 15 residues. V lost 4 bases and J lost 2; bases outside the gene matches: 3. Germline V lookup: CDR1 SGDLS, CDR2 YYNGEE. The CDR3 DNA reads TGTGCCAGCAGCCCCGGGACTACTGGGGCCAACGTCCTGACTTTC. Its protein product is CASSPGTTGANVLTF.

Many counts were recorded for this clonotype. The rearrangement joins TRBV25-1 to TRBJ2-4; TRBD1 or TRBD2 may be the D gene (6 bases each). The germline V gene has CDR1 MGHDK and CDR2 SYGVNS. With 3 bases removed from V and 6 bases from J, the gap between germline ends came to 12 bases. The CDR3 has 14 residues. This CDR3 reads CASSEGGQLNIQYF. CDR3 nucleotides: TGTGCCAGCAGTGAGGGGGGACAACTAAACATTCAGTACTTC.

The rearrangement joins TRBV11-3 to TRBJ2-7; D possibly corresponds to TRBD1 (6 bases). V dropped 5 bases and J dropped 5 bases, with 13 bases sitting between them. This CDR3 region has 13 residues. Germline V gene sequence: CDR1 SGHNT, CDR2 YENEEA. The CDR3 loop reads CASSKIQGHEQYF. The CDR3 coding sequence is TGTGCCAGCAGCAAAATCCAGGGGCACGAGCAGTACTTC.

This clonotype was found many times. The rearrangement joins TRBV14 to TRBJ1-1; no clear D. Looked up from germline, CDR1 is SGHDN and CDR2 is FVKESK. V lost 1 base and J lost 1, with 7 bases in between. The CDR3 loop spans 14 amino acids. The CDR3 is CASSQVITNTEAFF. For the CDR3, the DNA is TGTGCCAGCAGCCAAGTCATAACGAACACTGAAGCTTTCTTT.

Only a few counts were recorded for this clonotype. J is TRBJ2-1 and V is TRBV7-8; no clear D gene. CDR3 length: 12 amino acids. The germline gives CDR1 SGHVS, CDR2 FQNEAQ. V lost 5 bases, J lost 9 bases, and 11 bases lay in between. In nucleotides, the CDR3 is TGTGCCAGCAGCCAGATGGGTAGTGAGCAGTTCTTC. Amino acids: CASSQMGSEQFF. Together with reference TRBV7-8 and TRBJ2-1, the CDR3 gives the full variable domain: GAGVSQSPRYKVAKRGQDVALRCDPISGHVSLFWYQQALGQGPEFLTYFQNEAQLDKSGLPSDRFFAERPEGSVSTLKIQRTQQEDSAVYLCASSQMGSEQFFGPGTRLTVL.

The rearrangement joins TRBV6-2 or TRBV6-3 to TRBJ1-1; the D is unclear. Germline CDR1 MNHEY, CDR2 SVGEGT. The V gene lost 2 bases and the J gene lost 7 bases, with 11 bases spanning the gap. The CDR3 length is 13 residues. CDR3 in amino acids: CASSYEWIGEAFF. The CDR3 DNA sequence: TGTGCCAGCAGTTACGAGTGGATAGGTGAAGCTTTCTTT.

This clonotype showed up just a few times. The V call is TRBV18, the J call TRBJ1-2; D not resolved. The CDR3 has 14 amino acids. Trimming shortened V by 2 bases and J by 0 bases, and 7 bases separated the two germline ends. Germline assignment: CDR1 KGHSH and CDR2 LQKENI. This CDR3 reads CASSPKGANYGYTF. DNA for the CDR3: TGTGCCAGCTCACCAAAGGGAGCTAACTATGGCTACACCTTC.

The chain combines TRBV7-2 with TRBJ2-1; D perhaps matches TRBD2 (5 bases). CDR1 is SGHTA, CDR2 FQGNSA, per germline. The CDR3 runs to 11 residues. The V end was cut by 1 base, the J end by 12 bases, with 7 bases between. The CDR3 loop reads CASSLGTGQFF. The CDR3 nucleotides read TGTGCCAGCAGCTTAGGGACTGGGCAGTTCTTC. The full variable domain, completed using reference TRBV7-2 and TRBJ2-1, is GAGVSQSPSNKVTEKGKDVELRCDPISGHTALYWYRQSLGQGLEFLIYFQGNSAPDKSGLPSDRFSAERTGGSVSTLTIQRTQQEDSAVYLCASSLGTGQFFGPGTRLTVL.

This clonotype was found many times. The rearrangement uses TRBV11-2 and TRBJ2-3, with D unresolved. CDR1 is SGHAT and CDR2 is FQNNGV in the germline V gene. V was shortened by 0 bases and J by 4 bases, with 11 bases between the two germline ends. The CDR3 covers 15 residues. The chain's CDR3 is CASSLDRAASDTQYF. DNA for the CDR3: TGTGCCAGCAGCTTAGATCGGGCGGCCTCAGATACGCAGTATTTT.

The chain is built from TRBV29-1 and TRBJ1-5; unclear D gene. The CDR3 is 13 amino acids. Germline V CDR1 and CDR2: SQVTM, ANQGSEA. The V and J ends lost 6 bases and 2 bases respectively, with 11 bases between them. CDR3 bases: TGCAGCGTCGGGGAAGTTCGCAATCAGCCCCAGCATTTT. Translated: CSVGEVRNQPQHF.

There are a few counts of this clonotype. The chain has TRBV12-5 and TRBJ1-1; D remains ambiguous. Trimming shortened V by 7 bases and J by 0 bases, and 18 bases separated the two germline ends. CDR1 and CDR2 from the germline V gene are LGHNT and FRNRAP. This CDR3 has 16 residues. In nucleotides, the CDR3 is TGTGCTAGTGACCCCCGGAGACAAACCATGAACACTGAAGCTTTCTTT. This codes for CASDPRRQTMNTEAFF.